These 18 T cell receptor beta chains share one sample of origin, sequenced in a study of regulatory T cells in long-lasting Graves disease. In building TCR beta libraries, iRepertoire HTBI primers were used together with Arm-PCR of CDR3 regions. TCRdb reprocessed the multiplex PCR reads with MiXCR, giving one entry per CDR3 protein. The profile shows more than 350,000 distinct CDR3 sequences, approximately 22% of them singletons. The time point: persistent/refractory GD, antithyroid drugs over 5 years with positive TRAb. Generation of the TCR library employed RNA extracted from PBMCs. Sample: peripheral blood mononuclear cells (PBMCs), taken when the disease was refractory, from a patient treated with antithyroid drugs. These receptors all come from a female donor with Graves disease.

This clonotype was counted many times. The chain joins TRBV3-1 to TRBJ2-2; the match to TRBD2 covers 10 bases. Germline assignment: CDR1 LGHDT and CDR2 YNNKEL (reference sequence). The CDR3 totals 16 residues. V lost 3 bases and J lost 3; bases outside the gene matches: 4. The CDR3 nucleotides read TGTGCCAGCAGCCATAAAGCGGGAGGGTACACCGGGGAGCTGTTTTTT. Its protein product is CASSHKAGGYTGELFF.

This clonotype is a singleton in its sample. V usage is TRBV5-1 and J usage is TRBJ2-7, with D possibly matching TRBD2 (5 bases). The CDR3 is 16 amino acids. The germline V gene encodes CDR1 SGHRS and CDR2 YFSETQ. Trimming removed 0 bases at V and 0 bases at J, with 13 bases between. The CDR3 loop reads CASSLVAGTSSYEQYF. The CDR3 DNA follows: TGCGCCAGCAGCTTGGTTGCCGGAACTAGCTCCTACGAGCAGTACTTC.

This clonotype has ten or more counts. The chain links TRBV28 to TRBJ2-3, with D perhaps matching TRBD1 (5 bases). There are 15 residues in the CDR3. Trimming removed 1 base from V and 1 base from J, with 9 bases in between. CDR1 is MDHEN, CDR2 SYDVKM, per germline. The CDR3 loop is CASSLSGLGTDTQYF. As DNA, the CDR3 is TGTGCCAGCAGTTTATCAGGGTTGGGCACAGATACGCAGTATTTT.

The chain joins TRBV20-1 to TRBJ2-7, with 7 bases aligning to TRBD2. This CDR3 is built from 15 residues. V lost 0 bases, J lost 3 bases, and 8 bases stayed unmatched. CDR1 is DFQATT, CDR2 SNEGSKA, per germline (reference sequence). In nucleotides, the CDR3 is TGCAGTGCTAGAGAGTGGTGGCAGCGGGGCTACGAGCAGTACTTC. Its translation: CSAREWWQRGYEQYF.

This clonotype has just a few counts. V usage is TRBV6-1 and J usage is TRBJ1-3; 8 nucleotides line up with TRBD1. The CDR3 extends over 15 amino acids. Germline V gives CDR1 MNHNS, CDR2 SASEGT. V shed 6 bases and J 1 base; nucleotides not matched to a gene: 5. CDR3 residues: CASRKTGDSGNTIYF. CDR3 DNA sequence: TGTGCCAGCAGGAAGACAGGGGATTCTGGAAACACCATATATTTT.

In this sample, this clonotype turned up a few times. The chain employs TRBV6-2 or TRBV6-3 and TRBJ2-7; the D gene is possibly TRBD2 (5 bases). Trimming took off 4 bases at V and 7 bases at J, with 23 bases between the two ends. Looked up from germline, CDR1 is MNHEY and CDR2 is SVGEGT. This CDR3 has 16 residues. In DNA form, the CDR3 reads TGTGCCAGCAGTTCCCTCTTCAACGTCCCGAGGAGGGAGCAGTACTTC. It specifies CASSSLFNVPRREQYF.

This clonotype was detected many times. The rearrangement uses TRBV25-1 and TRBJ1-1; D is ambiguous. Trimming took 4 bases from V and 0 from J, leaving 3 bases between them. This CDR3 spans 12 amino acids. The germline gives CDR1 MGHDK, CDR2 SYGVNS. CDR3 sequence reads: CASSGMNTEAFF. The DNA for the CDR3 is TGTGCCAGCAGTGGTATGAACACTGAAGCTTTCTTT.

This clonotype was observed a handful of times. The chain is built from TRBV14 and TRBJ1-4; 7 nucleotides align to TRBD1. The length of the CDR3 is 15 residues. Germline V gene data show CDR1 as SGHDN and CDR2 as FVKESK. V lost 1 base, J lost 7 bases, and 6 bases stayed unmatched. In nucleotides, the CDR3 is TGTGCCAGCAGCCAAGCACAGGGGTTCGGTGAAAAACTGTTTTTT. This codes for CASSQAQGFGEKLFF.

This clonotype appeared a few times. V is TRBV20-1 and J is TRBJ2-7; D remains unclear. Germline CDR1 reads DFQATT; CDR2 reads SNEGSKA (reference sequence). V shed 1 base and J shed 7 bases, with 14 bases lying between them. The CDR3 length is 13 residues. CDR3: CSARVDLIQEQYF. CDR3 nucleotides: TGCAGTGCTAGAGTCGACTTGATACAAGAGCAGTACTTC.

This clonotype was seen only a few times. One base away lies a much larger clone, so this may be a sequencing read error. The rearrangement links TRBV6-1 to TRBJ1-1; 8 positions match TRBD1. The V and J ends lost 6 bases and 0 bases, in that order; junction bases with no gene match: 3. This CDR3 region has 14 residues. CDR1 is MNHNS, CDR2 SASEGT, per germline. The CDR3 region is CASSSTGVNTEAFF. The CDR3 DNA follows: TGTGCCAGCAGCTCGACAGGGGTGAACACTGAAGCTTTCTTT.

This clonotype has a count of ten or more. The genes are TRBV12-3 or TRBV12-4 and TRBJ1-4, with D uncertain. The CDR3 extends over 16 amino acids. The V end was cut by 3 bases, the J end by 1 base, with 12 bases between. DNA of the CDR3: TGTGCCAGCAGTTTTCACAGCTTTGGAACTAATGAAAAACTGTTTTTT. Translated, it gives CASSFHSFGTNEKLFF.

J is TRBJ1-2 and V is TRBV5-8; TRBD1 agrees at 9 bases. Germline V gene sequence: CDR1 SGHTS, CDR2 YDEGEE. With 4 bases clipped from V and 8 bases from J, the junction kept 18 bases outside the gene matches. This CDR3 region has 17 residues. CDR3 in amino acids: CASSAAREGYRGQGYTF. CDR3 DNA: TGTGCCAGCAGCGCCGCCCGGGAAGGGTACAGGGGGCAAGGCTACACCTTC.

V usage is TRBV29-1 and J usage is TRBJ1-4; D uncertain. This CDR3 is built from 12 residues. CDR1 and CDR2 from the germline V gene are SQVTM and ANQGSEA. Trimming left V 7 bases short and J 6 bases short, with 12 bases between. The CDR3 spells CSALGFDEKLFF. The CDR3 DNA reads TGCAGCGCCTTGGGGTTTGATGAAAAACTGTTTTTT. The full variable domain, with the rest looked up from reference TRBV29-1 and TRBJ1-4, is SAVISQKPSRDICQRGTSLTIQCQVDSQVTMMFWYRQQPGQSLTLIATANQGSEATYESGFVIDKFPISRPNLTFSTLTVSNMSPEDSSIYLCSALGFDEKLFFGSGTQLSVL.

The chain combines TRBV9 with TRBJ1-1; a possible D gene is TRBD1 (5 bases). V was trimmed by 3 bases and J by 1 base, leaving 13 bases between them. The CDR3 totals 15 residues. Germline V lookup: CDR1 SGDLS, CDR2 YYNGEE. CDR3 DNA sequence: TGTGCCAGCAGCGCCTCAGCCGGGGCGAACACTGAAGCTTTCTTT. Protein product: CASSASAGANTEAFF.

This clonotype was recorded at least ten times. This chain uses TRBV28 with TRBJ2-5, with TRBD2 matching 10 bases. V lost 5 bases, J lost 4 bases, and 7 bases stayed unmatched. The germline V gene encodes CDR1 MDHEN and CDR2 SYDVKM. CDR3 length: 15 amino acids. The CDR3 here is CASSLIAGGRETQYF. The DNA of the CDR3 is TGTGCCAGCAGTCTGATAGCGGGAGGTCGAGAGACCCAGTACTTC.

This clonotype was found many times. The chain combines TRBV28 with TRBJ1-2; no firm D call. The CDR3 covers 13 residues. The germline V and J ends were trimmed by 3 bases and 6 bases, with 11 bases remaining between them. The germline gives CDR1 MDHEN, CDR2 SYDVKM. The CDR3 spells CASSFVGYHGYTF. DNA of the CDR3: TGTGCCAGCAGTTTTGTAGGGTACCATGGCTACACCTTC.

In this sample, this clonotype turned up a few times. This chain joins TRBV7-9 and TRBJ2-3, with 9 bases matching TRBD2. CDR1 and CDR2 (germline): SEHNR, FQNEAQ (reference sequence). The CDR3 length is 15 residues. Trimming cost V 3 bases and J 4 bases; bases outside gene matches: 5. The CDR3 is CASSFAGGPADTQYF. DNA of the CDR3: TGTGCCAGCAGCTTTGCGGGAGGGCCCGCAGATACGCAGTATTTT.

This chain joins TRBV14 and TRBJ1-5, with D possibly being TRBD1 (6 bases). V was cut by 0 bases and J by 3 bases, with 21 bases left in between. The germline V gene encodes CDR1 SGHDN and CDR2 FVKESK. This CDR3 has 19 residues. In DNA form, the CDR3 reads TGTGCCAGCAGCCAAGAGGGGGGGGCAGGGCGCGGTCCCAATCAGCCCCAGCATTTT. This gives the protein CASSQEGGAGRGPNQPQHF.